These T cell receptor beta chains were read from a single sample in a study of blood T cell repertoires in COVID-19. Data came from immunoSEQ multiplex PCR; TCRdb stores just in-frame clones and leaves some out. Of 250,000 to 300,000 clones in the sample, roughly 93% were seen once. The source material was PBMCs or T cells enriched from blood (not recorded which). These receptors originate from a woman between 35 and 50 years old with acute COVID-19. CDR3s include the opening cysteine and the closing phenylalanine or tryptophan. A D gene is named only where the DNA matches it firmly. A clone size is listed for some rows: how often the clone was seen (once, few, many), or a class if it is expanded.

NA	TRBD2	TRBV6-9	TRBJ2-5	CASSPGVSGRWSETQYF	TGTGCCAGCAGTCCTGGGGTAAGCGGGAGGTGGTCAGAGACCCAGTACTTC
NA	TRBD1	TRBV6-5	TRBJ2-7	CASSSYGTVSYEQYF	TGTGCCAGCAGTTCCTACGGGACAGTTAGTTACGAGCAGTACTTC
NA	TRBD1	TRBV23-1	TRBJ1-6	CASSQPGQGHSPLHF	TGCGCCAGCAGTCAACCGGGACAGGGCCATTCACCCCTCCACTTT
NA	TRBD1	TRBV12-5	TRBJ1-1	CASGHPKTGYTEAFF	TGTGCTAGTGGCCACCCTAAGACAGGGTACACTGAAGCTTTCTTT
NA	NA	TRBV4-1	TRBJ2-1	CASSQLDLLSYNEQFF	TGCGCCAGCAGTCAACTCGACTTACTCTCCTACAATGAGCAGTTCTTC
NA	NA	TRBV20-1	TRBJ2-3	CSASSVTDTQYF	TGCAGTGCTAGTTCCGTCACAGATACGCAGTATTTT
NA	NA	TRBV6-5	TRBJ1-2	CASSYVRNYGYTF	TGTGCCAGCAGTTACGTCAGGAACTATGGCTACACCTTC
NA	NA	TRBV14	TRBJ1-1	CASSQDKNTEAFF	TGTGCCAGCAGCCAGGACAAGAACACTGAAGCTTTCTTT
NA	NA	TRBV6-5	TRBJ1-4	CASGPRIPDNEKLFF	TGTGCCAGCGGGCCCAGGATTCCTGATAATGAAAAACTGTTTTTT
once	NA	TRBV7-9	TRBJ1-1	CASSNFLGPNTEAFF	TGTGCCAGCAGCAACTTTTTGGGCCCCAACACTGAAGCTTTCTTT
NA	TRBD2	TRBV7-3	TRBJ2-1	CASSLTGTSSLSYNEQFF	TGTGCCAGCAGCTTAACTGGGACTAGCTCCCTCTCCTACAATGAGCAGTTCTTC
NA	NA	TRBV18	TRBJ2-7	CASSPMGDSYEQYF	TGTGCCAGCTCACCAATGGGAGACTCCTACGAGCAGTACTTC
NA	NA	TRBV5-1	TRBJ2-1	CASSLDGGSYNEQFF	TGCGCCAGCAGCTTGGATGGGGGGTCCTACAATGAGCAGTTCTTC
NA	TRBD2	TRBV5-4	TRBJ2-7	CASSFDNSGRWEQYF	TGTGCCAGCAGCTTTGACAACAGCGGGAGGTGGGAGCAGTACTTC
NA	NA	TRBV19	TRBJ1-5	CASNQGSSNQPQHF	TGTGCCAGTAATCAGGGTTCTAGCAATCAGCCCCAGCATTTT
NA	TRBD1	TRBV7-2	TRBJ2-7	CASSWAGDRVEQYF	TGTGCCAGCAGCTGGGCGGGGGACAGGGTCGAGCAGTACTTC
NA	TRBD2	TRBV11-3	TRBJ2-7	CASSLTSGRTSYEQYF	TGTGCCAGCAGCCTAACTAGCGGGAGGACGTCCTACGAGCAGTACTTC
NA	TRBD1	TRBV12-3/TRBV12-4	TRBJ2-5	CASSSGGGKTQYF	TGTGCCAGCAGTTCAGGGGGCGGAAAGACCCAGTACTTC
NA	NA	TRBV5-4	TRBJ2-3	CASSLRESSTDTQYF	TGTGCCAGCAGCTTGCGGGAGTCGAGCACAGATACGCAGTATTTT
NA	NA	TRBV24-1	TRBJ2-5	CATSLGDKYQETQYF	TGTGCCACCAGCCTAGGGGACAAGTACCAAGAGACCCAGTACTTC
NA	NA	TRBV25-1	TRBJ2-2	CASSGAHGATANTGELFF	TGTGCCAGCAGTGGGGCCCACGGAGCGACAGCGAACACCGGGGAGCTGTTTTTT
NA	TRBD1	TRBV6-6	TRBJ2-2	CASSPGTGGVANTGELFF	TGTGCCAGCAGTCCCGGGACAGGGGGCGTCGCGAACACCGGGGAGCTGTTTTTT
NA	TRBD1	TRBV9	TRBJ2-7	CASSESGTGDEQYF	TGTGCCAGCAGCGAGTCCGGGACAGGGGACGAGCAGTACTTC
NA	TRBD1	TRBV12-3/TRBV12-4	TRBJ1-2	CASSLQGAYGYTF	TGTGCCAGCAGTTTACAGGGGGCGTATGGCTACACCTTC
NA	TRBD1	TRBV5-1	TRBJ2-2	CASSPGQGAGELFF	TGCGCCAGCAGCCCGGGACAGGGAGCCGGGGAGCTGTTTTTT
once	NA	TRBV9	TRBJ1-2	CASSVDTGGYGYTF	TGTGCCAGCAGCGTAGATACAGGCGGCTATGGCTACACCTTC
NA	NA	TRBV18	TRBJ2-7	CASSHGGLREQYF	TGTGCCAGCTCCCACGGGGGGCTGAGGGAGCAGTACTTC
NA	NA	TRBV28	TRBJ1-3	CASSLGVNTIYF	TGTGCCAGCAGTCTAGGGGTAAACACCATATATTTT
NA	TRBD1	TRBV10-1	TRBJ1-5	CASSVAGTGGFGNQPQHF	TGCGCCAGCAGTGTGGCCGGGACAGGGGGCTTTGGCAATCAGCCCCAGCATTTT
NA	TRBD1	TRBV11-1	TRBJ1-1	CASSSLTGANAEAFF	TGTGCCAGCAGCTCCTTGACAGGGGCGAACGCTGAAGCTTTCTTT
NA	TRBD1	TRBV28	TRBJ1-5	CASRAQGQGSNQPQHF	TGTGCCAGCAGAGCCCAGGGACAGGGGTCCAATCAGCCCCAGCATTTT
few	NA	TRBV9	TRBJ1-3	CASSVTSSGNTIYF	TGTGCCAGCAGCGTCACATCCTCTGGAAACACCATATATTTT
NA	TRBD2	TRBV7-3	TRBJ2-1	CASSFSGGANEQFF	TGTGCCAGCAGCTTCAGCGGGGGGGCCAATGAGCAGTTCTTC
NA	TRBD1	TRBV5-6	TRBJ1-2	CASSGDSVYTF	TGTGCCAGCAGCGGGGACAGTGTGTACACCTTC
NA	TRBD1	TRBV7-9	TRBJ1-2	CASSFDRGEYGYTF	TGTGCCAGCAGCTTTGACAGGGGGGAGTATGGCTACACCTTC
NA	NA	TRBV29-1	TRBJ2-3	CSVELLQGSTDTQYF	TGCAGCGTTGAACTTTTACAGGGTAGCACAGATACGCAGTATTTT
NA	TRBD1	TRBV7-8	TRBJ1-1	CASSLDPTGGEAFF	TGTGCCAGCAGCTTAGACCCGACAGGGGGTGAAGCTTTCTTT
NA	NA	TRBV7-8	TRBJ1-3	CASSPYPTGIGNTIYF	TGTGCCAGCAGCCCCTACCCCACAGGGATCGGCAACACCATATATTTT
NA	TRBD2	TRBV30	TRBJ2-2	CAWSVLAGDTGELFF	TGTGCCTGGAGTGTACTAGCGGGAGACACCGGGGAGCTGTTTTTT
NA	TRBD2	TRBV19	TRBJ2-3	CASSDSGGALDTQYF	TGTGCCAGTAGTGATAGCGGGGGGGCGTTAGATACGCAGTATTTT
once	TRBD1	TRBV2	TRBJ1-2	CASSADRGLGYGYTF	TGTGCCAGCAGTGCTGACAGGGGGCTTGGCTATGGCTACACCTTC
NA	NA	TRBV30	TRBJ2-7	CAWSVQGARWAYEQYF	TGTGCCTGGAGTGTACAGGGTGCTCGATGGGCCTACGAGCAGTACTTC
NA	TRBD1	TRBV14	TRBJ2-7	CASSRRGTYEQYF	TGTGCCAGCAGCCGCAGGGGGACCTACGAGCAGTACTTC
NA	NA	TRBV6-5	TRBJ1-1	CASSYSTANTEAFF	TGTGCCAGCAGTTACTCGACAGCGAACACTGAAGCTTTCTTT
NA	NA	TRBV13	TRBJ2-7	CASRRGGGSYEQYF	TGTGCCAGCCGCAGGGGCGGGGGATCCTACGAGCAGTACTTC
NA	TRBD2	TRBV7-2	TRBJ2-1	CASSSAGVDEQFF	TGTGCCAGCAGCTCAGCGGGAGTGGATGAGCAGTTCTTC
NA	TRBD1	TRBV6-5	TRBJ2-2	CASNRDRVTGELFF	TGTGCCAGCAACCGGGACAGGGTAACCGGGGAGCTGTTTTTT
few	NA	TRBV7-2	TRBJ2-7	CASSSAYEQYF	TGTGCCAGCAGCTCCGCCTACGAGCAGTACTTC
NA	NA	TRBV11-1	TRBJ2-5	CASSLGGPGETQYF	TGTGCCAGCAGCTTAGGGGGGCCCGGAGAGACCCAGTACTTC
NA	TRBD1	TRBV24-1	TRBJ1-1	CATSQGRGTTEAFF	TGTGCCACCAGTCAGGGCAGGGGGACCACTGAAGCTTTCTTT
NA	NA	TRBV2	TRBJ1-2	CASKVEGAGYGYTF	TGTGCCAGCAAGGTTGAGGGAGCAGGCTATGGCTACACCTTC
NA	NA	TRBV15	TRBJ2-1	CATGTGDFTYNEQFF	TGTGCCACCGGCACGGGGGACTTCACCTACAATGAGCAGTTCTTC
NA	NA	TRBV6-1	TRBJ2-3	CASSAYLQGTADTQYF	TGTGCCAGCAGTGCCTACCTACAGGGTACGGCAGATACGCAGTATTTT
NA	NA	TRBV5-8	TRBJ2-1	CASSLAGEANNEQFF	TGTGCCAGCAGCTTGGCGGGAGAGGCCAACAATGAGCAGTTCTTC
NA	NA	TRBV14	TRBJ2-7	CASSQGAGTYEQYF	TGTGCCAGCAGCCAAGGCGCGGGCACCTACGAGCAGTACTTC
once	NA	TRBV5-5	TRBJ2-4	CASSIGNYLAKNIQYF	TGTGCCAGCAGCATCGGAAACTACCTAGCCAAAAACATTCAGTACTTC
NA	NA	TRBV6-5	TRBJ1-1	CASSYLGPNTEAFF	TGTGCCAGCAGTTACCTGGGGCCGAACACTGAAGCTTTCTTT
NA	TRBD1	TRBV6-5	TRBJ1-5	CASSYSQGAHQPQHF	TGTGCCAGCAGTTACTCTCAGGGGGCGCATCAGCCCCAGCATTTT
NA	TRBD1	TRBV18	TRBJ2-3	CASSPLGQGRTDTQYF	TGTGCCAGCTCACCACTCGGACAGGGGCGCACAGATACGCAGTATTTT